This TCR beta chain is drawn from a study of shared clonotypes between healthy human individuals. TCRdb keeps only in-frame clones here, not all; method: immunoSEQ multiplex PCR. The sample consists of roughly 530,000 clones, about 95% of them appearing once. The sequenced material came from naive CD4+ T cells sorted from blood. This sample's subset: CD45RA+ positively selected. The source is a woman aged 25 to 39 in good health.

The CDR3: CASSPHGLADVHEQYF. DNA for the CDR3: TGTGCCAGCAGCCCTCACGGACTAGCGGATGTCCACGAGCAGTACTTC. The chain recombines TRBV7-9 with TRBJ2-7, with 10 bases that match TRBD2. The CDR3 totals 16 residues. The V gene's germline CDR1 is SEHNR and CDR2 FQNEAQ (reference sequence). Trimming cost V 5 bases and J 5 bases; bases outside gene matches: 12.